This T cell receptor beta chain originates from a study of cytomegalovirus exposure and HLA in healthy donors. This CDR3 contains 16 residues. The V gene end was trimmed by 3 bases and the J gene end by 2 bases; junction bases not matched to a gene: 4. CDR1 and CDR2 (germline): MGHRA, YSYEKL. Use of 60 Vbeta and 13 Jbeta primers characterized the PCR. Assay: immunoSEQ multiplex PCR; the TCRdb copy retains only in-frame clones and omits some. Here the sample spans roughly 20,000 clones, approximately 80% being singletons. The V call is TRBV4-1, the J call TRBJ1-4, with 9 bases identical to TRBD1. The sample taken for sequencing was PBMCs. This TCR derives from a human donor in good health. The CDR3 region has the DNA TGCGCCAGCAGCCAGGGACAGGGTGGGACTAATGAAAAACTGTTTTTT. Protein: CASSQGQGGTNEKLFF.